This TCR beta chain was retrieved from a study of radiation and T cells in renal cell carcinoma. General study results and limits: Top tumor clonotypes rose in blood 2 weeks post-radiation, then contracted. Baseline intratumoral clonotype presence is unknown without pretreatment biopsies.

With respect to this clone: Antigen unknown.

TCRdb's copy holds only in-frame clones and misses some; the assay was immunoSEQ multiplex PCR. The top ten hold 1.9% of the sample, which has some 130,000 clones, about 81% seen once. Trimming removed 3 bases at V and 3 bases at J, with 10 bases between. The CDR3 length is 14 residues. The germline V gene has CDR1 SGHNT and CDR2 YYREEE (reference sequence). Time point indicated: blood 2 weeks post-SBRT. Indicated treatment: 15 Gy SBRT to primary tumor, nephrectomy 4 weeks later. Serial blood draws occurred at baseline and 2 and 4 weeks post-SBRT. Clear cell pathology was present in this patient's renal cell carcinoma.

The sample consisted of blood, taken from a patient whose treatment included radiotherapy and nephrectomy. The chain has TRBV5-4 and TRBJ1-5, with a possible D match to TRBD1 (6 bases). The TCR was taken from a woman aged 60-75 years with renal cell carcinoma. The CDR3, as DNA: TGTGCCAGCAGCTCCGGACAGAACAATCAGCCCCAGCATTTT. It encodes CASSSGQNNQPQHF.